The 8 T cell receptor beta chains presented below share a single source sample, sequenced in a study of T cell clonality in common variable immunodeficiency. Whole-study results and caveats: Reportedly, TCR beta sequences from common variable immunodeficiency showed fewer deletions and N-nucleotide insertions.

These receptors' antigens are unknown. Assay used: immunoSEQ multiplex PCR; TCRdb lists only in-frame clones, some missing. This sample comprises over 11,000 clones, none seen once only. The material sequenced was peripheral blood mononuclear cells. These receptors were collected from a human donor with common variable immunodeficiency.

In its sample, this clone was seen a few times. The read ends 3 residues early relative to the CDR3; the germline J gene fills the gap. The chain links TRBV7-9 to TRBJ1-4; no clear D gene. The CDR3 runs 12 residues. Deletions cut 8 bases from V and 4 bases from J, with 8 bases between. Germline V gene sequence: CDR1 SEHNR, CDR2 FQNEAQ (reference sequence). The chain's CDR3 is CASQANNEKLFF. Incomplete CDR3 DNA: TGTGCCAGCCAAGCGAATAATGAAAAA.

With regard to this clone: The read is 3 residues too short to cover the CDR3 end, so that end is filled in from the germline J gene. This chain connects TRBV7-2 to TRBJ2-1; 12 bases fit TRBD2. This CDR3 comprises 15 residues. Germline V gene sequence: CDR1 SGHTA, CDR2 FQGNSA. The V segment lost 5 bases and the J segment 8 bases; nucleotides outside the gene matches: 7. The CDR3 DNA, read in part, is TGTGCCAGCAGCACTCTAGCGGGGGGGTTTTATGAG. As protein: CASSTLAGGFYE. The entire CDR3 sequence reads CASSTLAGGFYEQFF.

This clone was detected many times. The read falls 3 residues short of the CDR3 end, and the missing part is taken from the germline J gene. The chain recombines TRBV7-2 with TRBJ1-2; 9 bases align to TRBD1. This CDR3 comprises 13 residues. The germline V gene has CDR1 SGHTA and CDR2 FQGNSA. Incomplete CDR3 DNA: TGTGCCAGCAGCACATCGGACAGGGGAGGC. Its translation: CASSTSDRGG. The entire CDR3 sequence reads CASSTSDRGGYTF.

Regarding this clone: The CDR3 end falls 3 residues outside the read, so it is completed with the germline J gene. The chain uses TRBV7-2 and TRBJ2-7, with unresolved D. Looked up from germline, CDR1 is SGHTA and CDR2 is FQGNSA. This CDR3 is 12 amino acids long. Deletions cut 1 base from V and 4 bases from J, with 5 bases between. The chain's CDR3 is CASSLEPYEQYF. CDR3 bases read: TGTGCCAGCAGCTTAGAGCCGTACGAG. The whole variable domain, filled in from reference TRBV7-2 and TRBJ2-7, reads GAGVSQSPSNKVTEKGKDVELRCDPISGHTALYWYRQSLGQGLEFLIYFQGNSAPDKSGLPSDRFSAERTGGSVSTLTIQRTQQEDSAVYLCASSLEPYEQYFGPGTRLTVT.

This clone was recorded a few times. The read ends 3 residues early relative to the CDR3; the germline J gene fills the gap. The chain recombines TRBV19 with TRBJ2-7; TRBD2 is a possible D gene (5 bases). Germline lookup yields CDR1 LNHDA and CDR2 SQIVND (reference sequence). The V end lost 4 bases, the J end lost 0 bases, and 16 bases lay between the germline ends. The CDR3 consists of 16 residues. CDR3 DNA (partial): TGTGCCAGTAGTACCCCTCGGGGTTGGAGCTCCTACGAG. Its translation: CASSTPRGWSSYE. The whole CDR3 reads CASSTPRGWSSYEQYF.

This clone turned up a few times. CDR3 bases read: TGTGCCAGCAGCCGTTTTGAGCGGACAGGGGGAAACAATGAG. It codes for CASSRFERTGGNNE. The CDR3 in its entirety is CASSRFERTGGNNEQFF. The gene calls are TRBV7-3 and TRBJ2-1; TRBD1 matches at 10 bases. The read terminates 3 residues before the CDR3 end, so the remaining end is supplied by the germline J gene. Looked up from germline, CDR1 is SGHTA and CDR2 is FQGTGA. V lost 5 bases and J lost 5; bases outside the gene matches: 12. CDR3 length: 17 amino acids.

This clone was picked up a small number of times. Read sequence stops 3 residues before the CDR3 end, and the germline J gene provides the missing end. The chain is built from TRBV7-2 and TRBJ2-7; D call uncertain. Germline CDR1 SGHTA, CDR2 FQGNSA. This CDR3 is 14 amino acids long. V was pared by 0 bases and J by 6 bases, with 12 bases between. Here the CDR3 reads CASSLASLTSEQYF. The CDR3 bases that were read are TGTGCCAGCAGCTTAGCGTCTCTGACTTCCGAG.

This clone was recorded a few times. The read stops 3 residues short of the end of the CDR3; the missing end is completed from the germline J gene. The rearrangement joins TRBV7-2 to TRBJ2-7; the match to TRBD1 covers 9 bases. CDR1 SGHTA and CDR2 FQGNSA come from the germline V gene. The CDR3 consists of 15 residues. The trim removed 5 bases at V and 3 bases at J, leaving 8 bases unmatched. The CDR3 here is CASSQGQGLVYEQYF. The sequenced part of the CDR3 DNA is TGTGCCAGCAGCCAGGGACAGGGTTTAGTCTACGAG. The whole variable domain, filled in from reference TRBV7-2 and TRBJ2-7, reads GAGVSQSPSNKVTEKGKDVELRCDPISGHTALYWYRQSLGQGLEFLIYFQGNSAPDKSGLPSDRFSAERTGGSVSTLTIQRTQQEDSAVYLCASSQGQGLVYEQYFGPGTRLTVT.